These 28 T cell receptor beta chains share one sample of origin, sequenced in a study of shared clonotypes between healthy human individuals. Here immunoSEQ multiplex PCR was the method, and the copy in TCRdb shows in-frame clones only, minus some. Among a few million clones listed, 80% to 95% were seen once. The specimen sequenced was naive CD4+ T cells from PBMCs. Subset defined: CD45RA+ positively selected. The receptor set was obtained from a man in his late teens or twenties in good health. Some clones in this sample may be carry-over from other donors' samples.

The gene calls are TRBV25-1 and TRBJ2-7; D ambiguous. V was clipped by 2 bases and J by 1 base, with 6 bases between them. This CDR3 comprises 13 residues. Germline CDR1 is MGHDK and CDR2 is SYGVNS. The CDR3 coding sequence is TGTGCCAGCAGTGAAGATTGGTCCTACGAGCAGTACTTC. Translated, it gives CASSEDWSYEQYF.

The V call is TRBV5-6, the J call TRBJ1-6; D unclear. CDR3 length equals 14 residues. CDR1 and CDR2 (germline): SGHDT, YYEEEE. V was trimmed by 3 bases and J by 10 bases, leaving 14 bases between them. CDR3 bases: TGTGCCAGCAGCTCCCCACGTACACGGTCACCCCTCCACTTT. Its protein product is CASSSPRTRSPLHF.

V and J are TRBV11-2 and TRBJ1-2; D uncertain. V lost 3 bases, J lost 5 bases, and 13 bases lay in between. The CDR3 is 14 amino acids. CDR1 and CDR2 (germline): SGHAT, FQNNGV. The CDR3 region is CASSFYTAPYGYTF. CDR3 bases: TGTGCCAGCAGCTTCTACACAGCCCCTTATGGCTACACCTTC.

The chain is built from TRBV29-1 and TRBJ2-4; possibly TRBD2 for D (6 bases). CDR3 size: 12 residues. The V gene's germline CDR1 is SQVTM and CDR2 ANQGSEA. The V end lost 5 bases, the J end lost 2 bases, and 7 bases lay between the germline ends. CDR3 loop: CSVRETKNIQYF. In DNA form, the CDR3 reads TGCAGCGTTCGGGAGACCAAAAACATTCAGTACTTC.

The chain is built from TRBV5-1 and TRBJ2-5; D remains ambiguous. Between the trimmed V and J ends, which lost 0 bases and 2 bases, there was a span of 11 bases. CDR3 size: 15 residues. Germline V gives CDR1 SGHRS, CDR2 YFSETQ. The CDR3 loop is CASSLESPVQETQYF. CDR3 DNA sequence: TGCGCCAGCAGCTTGGAGTCTCCAGTTCAAGAGACCCAGTACTTC.

This clone was observed a single time. V and J are TRBV7-8 and TRBJ2-7, with TRBD1 matching 10 bases. With V trimmed by 5 bases and J by 7 bases, 8 bases remained unmatched. CDR1 is SGHVS and CDR2 is FQNEAQ in the germline V gene. The CDR3 has 14 residues. CDR3 sequence (DNA): TGTGCCAGCAGCGCCGGGACAGGGGCTGGGGAGCAGTACTTC. Amino acids: CASSAGTGAGEQYF.

V is TRBV6-1 and J is TRBJ1-3; D is ambiguous. Germline V CDR1 and CDR2: MNHNS, SASEGT. The length of the CDR3 is 13 residues. With 2 bases removed from V and 10 bases from J, the gap between germline ends came to 12 bases. CDR3 sequence: CASSERAVSTIYF. The CDR3 coding sequence is TGTGCCAGCAGTGAAAGGGCCGTATCGACCATATATTTT.

The CDR3 is CASSLSARGVGNTIYF. The DNA of the CDR3 is TGTGCCAGCAGCTTAAGCGCCAGGGGAGTTGGAAACACCATATATTTT. The V gene is TRBV7-2, the J gene TRBJ1-3, with TRBD1 as a possible D gene (6 bases). Germline loops: CDR1 SGHTA, CDR2 FQGNSA. The V end was cut by 2 bases, the J end by 3 bases, with 14 bases between. This CDR3 is 16 amino acids long. Filled out from reference TRBV7-2 and TRBJ1-3, the complete variable domain reads GAGVSQSPSNKVTEKGKDVELRCDPISGHTALYWYRQSLGQGLEFLIYFQGNSAPDKSGLPSDRFSAERTGGSVSTLTIQRTQQEDSAVYLCASSLSARGVGNTIYFGEGSWLTVV.

The chain joins TRBV5-1 to TRBJ2-7; 8 bases match TRBD1. V trimming: 1 base; J trimming: 5 bases; junction bases outside the gene matches: 8. The V gene's germline CDR1 is SGHRS and CDR2 YFSETQ. The CDR3 length is 15 residues. The CDR3 DNA is TGCGCCAGCAGCTTGATCGGACAGGGTACCCACGAGCAGTACTTC. It specifies CASSLIGQGTHEQYF.

The gene calls are TRBV19 and TRBJ1-2, with 10 bases aligning to TRBD1. Germline loops: CDR1 LNHDA, CDR2 SQIVND (reference sequence). The CDR3 is 18 residues long. Trimming cost V 5 bases and J 5 bases; bases outside gene matches: 17. The CDR3 DNA reads as TGTGCCAGTAGTCCCCTGACAGGGGGCGCGGATAAGGGGTATGGCTACACCTTC. Protein: CASSPLTGGADKGYGYTF.

This clone showed up just a few times. Other DNA sequences of this sample code for an identical CDR3. The genes are TRBV7-9 and TRBJ1-1, with 7 bases lining up with TRBD1. J gave up 2 bases and V 5 bases, and 5 bases lay outside the gene matches. The length of the CDR3 is 14 residues. Germline CDR1 is SEHNR and CDR2 is FQNEAQ (reference sequence). The CDR3: CASSEGQLNTEAFF. CDR3 nucleotide sequence: TGTGCCAGCAGCGAGGGACAGCTCAACACTGAAGCTTTCTTT.

Only one count was recorded for this clone. The genes are TRBV19 and TRBJ2-7; D tentatively fits TRBD1 or TRBD2 (5 bases each). Germline V gene sequence: CDR1 LNHDA, CDR2 SQIVND (reference sequence). The length of the CDR3 is 16 residues. V was clipped by 3 bases and J by 2 bases, with 17 bases between them. The CDR3 nucleotides read TGTGCCAGTAGTATTGCGGGCTGGGGGAGACCCTACGAGCAGTACTTC. This gives the protein CASSIAGWGRPYEQYF.

The chain is built from TRBV15 and TRBJ1-1, with D hard to call. The germline V gene has CDR1 LNHNV and CDR2 YYDKDF (reference sequence). The V gene lost 1 base and the J gene lost 0 bases, with 3 bases spanning the gap. The CDR3 runs to 13 residues. In nucleotides, the CDR3 is TGTGCCACCAGCAGAGTTTTGAACACTGAAGCTTTCTTT. It encodes CATSRVLNTEAFF. Based on the CDR3 plus reference TRBV15 and TRBJ1-1, the full variable domain is DAMVIQNPRYQVTQFGKPVTLSCSQTLNHNVMYWYQQKSSQAPKLLFHYYDKDFNNEADTPDNFQSRRPNTSFCFLDIRSPGLGDTAMYLCATSRVLNTEAFFGQGTRLTVV.

This clone has a handful of counts. This sequence joins TRBV27 and TRBJ1-1; 8 bases match TRBD1. J lost 3 bases, V lost 6 bases, and 9 bases had no gene match. The CDR3 is made up of 15 amino acids. Germline assignment: CDR1 MNHEY and CDR2 SMNVEV (reference sequence). CDR3 amino acids: CASSPGDRQHTEAFF. CDR3 bases: TGTGCCAGCAGCCCGGGGGACAGGCAACACACTGAAGCTTTCTTT.

V gene TRBV28 combines with J gene TRBJ2-1; TRBD2 matches at 10 bases. Trimming cost V 11 bases and J 4 bases; bases outside gene matches: 5. Germline-derived CDR1 and CDR2 are MDHEN and SYDVKM. CDR3 length: 13 residues. The CDR3 spells CAGAGGLYNEQFF. CDR3 DNA sequence: TGTGCCGGAGCGGGAGGGCTTTACAATGAGCAGTTCTTC.

The chain recombines TRBV6-5 with TRBJ2-7, with D maybe TRBD1 (6 bases). In germline, CDR1 is MNHEY, CDR2 SVGAGI. V lost 6 bases, J lost 3 bases, and 18 bases lay in between. The CDR3 runs 15 residues. The CDR3 region has the DNA TGTGCCAGCAGCCCTTGGACAACAGGGAGCTACGAGCAGTACTTC. It yields the protein CASSPWTTGSYEQYF.

J is TRBJ1-1 and V is TRBV5-6; maybe TRBD1 (5 bases). Germline CDR1 reads SGHDT; CDR2 reads YYEEEE. The CDR3 is 12 amino acids. Trimming stripped 0 bases from V and 8 bases from J, with 8 bases between. The DNA for the CDR3 is TGTGCCAGCAGCTTGGGGCCAGGGGAAGCTTTCTTT. This gives the protein CASSLGPGEAFF.

This clone came up once. Other DNA sequences of this sample code for an identical CDR3. This rearrangement joins TRBV7-3 to TRBJ2-2; D remains unclear. Germline lookup yields CDR1 SGHTA and CDR2 FQGTGA. The CDR3 has 13 amino acids. Between the trimmed V and J ends, which lost 3 bases and 2 bases, there was a span of 4 bases. The CDR3 region is CASSLSNTGELFF. CDR3 nucleotide sequence: TGTGCCAGCAGCTTGAGCAACACCGGGGAGCTGTTTTTT.

The chain is built from TRBV2 and TRBJ1-1; D call uncertain. Germline lookup yields CDR1 SNHLY and CDR2 FYNNEI. With 8 bases removed from V and 0 bases from J, the gap between germline ends came to 13 bases. The CDR3 extends over 14 amino acids. The CDR3 is CASFPSRLNTEAFF. The CDR3 DNA follows: TGTGCCAGCTTCCCTTCGCGTCTGAACACTGAAGCTTTCTTT.

Concerning this clone: Other DNA sequences in the sample encode the same CDR3. The chain recombines TRBV18 with TRBJ2-2; D is unresolved. This CDR3 has 13 amino acids. With 2 bases removed from V and 4 bases from J, the gap between germline ends came to 5 bases. Germline assignment: CDR1 KGHSH and CDR2 LQKENI. This CDR3 reads CASSPGLTGELFF. The CDR3 bases are TGTGCCAGCTCACCAGGCCTCACCGGGGAGCTGTTTTTT.

This clone appeared once. The rearrangement links TRBV27 to TRBJ2-3, with no clear D. CDR3 length equals 13 residues. Per germline, CDR1 MNHEY and CDR2 SMNVEV (reference sequence). Between the trimmed V and J ends, which lost 10 bases and 1 base, there was a span of 12 bases. Here the CDR3 reads CATMGYRTDTQYF. As DNA, the CDR3 is TGTGCCACCATGGGGTACCGCACAGATACGCAGTATTTT.

The CDR3 loop is CASSRPTGLVASHYEQYF. CDR3 DNA: TGTGCCAGCAGCCGACCGACCGGCCTAGTAGCGTCACACTACGAGCAGTACTTC. V usage is TRBV11-2 and J usage is TRBJ2-7; possible D gene TRBD2, 5 bases. Germline assignment: CDR1 SGHAT and CDR2 FQNNGV. The V end lost 5 bases, the J end lost 3 bases, and 26 bases lay between the germline ends. CDR3 size: 18 residues.

This chain connects TRBV5-4 to TRBJ1-2, with D perhaps TRBD1 (5 bases). Trimming took 0 bases from V and 8 from J, leaving 14 bases between them. There are 14 residues in the CDR3. Germline V gene lookup returns CDR1 SGHNT and CDR2 YYREEE (reference sequence). The CDR3 loop is CASSLGGRAEGYTF. The CDR3 coding sequence is TGTGCCAGCAGCTTGGGCGGCAGGGCGGAAGGCTACACCTTC.

This chain links TRBV6-5 with TRBJ2-7; D might be TRBD2 (5 bases). The CDR3 has 14 amino acids. Trimming cost V 10 bases and J 1 base, with 17 bases left between them. CDR1 is MNHEY, CDR2 SVGAGI, per germline. In DNA, the CDR3 is TGTGCCACCAAGACTAACCGCCGTTCCTACGAGCAGTACTTC. Translation gives CATKTNRRSYEQYF.

The chain joins TRBV19 to TRBJ1-5; D is unclear. There are 13 residues in the CDR3. In germline, CDR1 is LNHDA, CDR2 SQIVND (reference sequence). Trimming shortened V by 5 bases and J by 10 bases, and 15 bases separated the two germline ends. The CDR3 nucleotides are TGTGCCAGTAGTGAGCCAGGTCCACGACCCCAGCATTTT. It translates to CASSEPGPRPQHF.

V usage is TRBV30 and J usage is TRBJ2-5; possibly TRBD1 for D (7 bases). The DNA end is a closer match to TRBJ2-7, so the J assignment may be wrong. The CDR3 is made up of 12 amino acids. CDR1 and CDR2 from the germline V gene are GTSNPN and SVGIG (reference sequence). CDR3 in amino acids: CAWSQGGYEQYF. CDR3 sequence (DNA): TGTGCCTGGAGTCAGGGGGGCTACGAGCAGTACTTC.

The gene calls are TRBV5-1 and TRBJ1-1, with unresolved D. Deletions cut 4 bases from V and 2 bases from J, with 15 bases between. This CDR3 is 15 amino acids long. Germline V gene sequence: CDR1 SGHRS, CDR2 YFSETQ. In DNA, the CDR3 is TGCGCCAGCAGCCCCGGGCCCCCTCAAAACACTGAAGCTTTCTTT. This encodes CASSPGPPQNTEAFF. The complete variable domain, with remaining parts taken from reference TRBV5-1 and TRBJ1-1, reads KAGVTQTPRYLIKTRGQQVTLSCSPISGHRSVSWYQQTPGQGLQFLFEYFSETQRNKGNFPGRFSGRQFSNSRSEMNVSTLELGDSALYLCASSPGPPQNTEAFFGQGTRLTVV.

The J gene is TRBJ1-3, the V gene TRBV11-3, with D perhaps TRBD1 (5 bases). Germline CDR1 SGHNT, CDR2 YENEEA. This CDR3 has 15 amino acids. The V end lost 0 bases, the J end lost 2 bases, and 8 bases lay between the germline ends. CDR3 residues: CASSLDGGPGNTIYF. The CDR3 bases are TGTGCCAGCAGCTTAGATGGGGGACCTGGAAACACCATATATTTT.